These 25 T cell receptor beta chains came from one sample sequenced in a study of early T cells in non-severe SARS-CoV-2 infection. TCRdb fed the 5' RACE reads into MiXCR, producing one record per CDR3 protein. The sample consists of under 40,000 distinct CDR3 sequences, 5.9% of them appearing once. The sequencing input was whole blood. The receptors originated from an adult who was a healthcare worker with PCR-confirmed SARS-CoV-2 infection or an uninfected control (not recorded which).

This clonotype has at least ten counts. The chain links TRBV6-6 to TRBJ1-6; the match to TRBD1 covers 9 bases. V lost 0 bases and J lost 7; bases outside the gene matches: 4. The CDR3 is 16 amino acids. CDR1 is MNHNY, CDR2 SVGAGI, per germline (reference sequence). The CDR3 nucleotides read TGTGCCAGCAGTTACTCTGACAGGGGGATCAATTCACCCCTCCACTTT. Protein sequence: CASSYSDRGINSPLHF.

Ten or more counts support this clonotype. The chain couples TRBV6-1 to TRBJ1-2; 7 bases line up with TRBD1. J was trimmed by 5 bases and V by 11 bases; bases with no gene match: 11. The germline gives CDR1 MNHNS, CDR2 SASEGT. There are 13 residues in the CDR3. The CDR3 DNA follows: TGTGCCGGAGGGACAGATAACCCATATGGCTACACCTTC. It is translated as CAGGTDNPYGYTF.

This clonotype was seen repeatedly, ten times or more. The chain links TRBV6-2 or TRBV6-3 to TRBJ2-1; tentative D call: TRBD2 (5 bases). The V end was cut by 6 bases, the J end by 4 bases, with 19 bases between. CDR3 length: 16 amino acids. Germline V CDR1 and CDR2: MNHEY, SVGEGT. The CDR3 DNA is TGTGCCAGCAGGAGACTACTAGGCCTGGGTTACAATGAGCAGTTCTTC. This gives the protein CASRRLLGLGYNEQFF.

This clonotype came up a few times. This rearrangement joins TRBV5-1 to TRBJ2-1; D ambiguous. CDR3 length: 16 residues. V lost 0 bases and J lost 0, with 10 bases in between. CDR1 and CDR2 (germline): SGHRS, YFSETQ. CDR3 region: CASSLAGGSSYNEQFF. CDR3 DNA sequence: TGCGCCAGCAGCTTGGCAGGCGGAAGCTCCTACAATGAGCAGTTCTTC.

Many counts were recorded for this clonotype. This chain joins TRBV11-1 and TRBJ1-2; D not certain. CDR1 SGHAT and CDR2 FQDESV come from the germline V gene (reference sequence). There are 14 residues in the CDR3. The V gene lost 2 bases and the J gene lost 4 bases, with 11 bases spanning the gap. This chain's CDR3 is CASSLLRGSYGYTF. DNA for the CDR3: TGTGCCAGCAGCTTATTGAGAGGATCCTATGGCTACACCTTC.

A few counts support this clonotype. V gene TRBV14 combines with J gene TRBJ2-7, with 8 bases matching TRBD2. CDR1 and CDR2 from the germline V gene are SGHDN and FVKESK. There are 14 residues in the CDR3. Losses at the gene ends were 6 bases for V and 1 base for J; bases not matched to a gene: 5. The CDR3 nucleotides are TGTGCCAGCAGAAAATCGGGGGGGTCCTACGAGCAGTACTTC. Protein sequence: CASRKSGGSYEQYF.

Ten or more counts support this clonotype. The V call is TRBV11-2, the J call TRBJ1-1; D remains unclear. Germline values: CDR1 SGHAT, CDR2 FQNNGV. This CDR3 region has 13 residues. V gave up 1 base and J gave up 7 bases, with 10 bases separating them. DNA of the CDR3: TGTGCCAGCAGCTTAGGCCCTGGCGGTGAAGCTTTCTTT. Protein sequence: CASSLGPGGEAFF. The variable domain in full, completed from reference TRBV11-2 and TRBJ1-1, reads EAGVAQSPRYKIIEKRQSVAFWCNPISGHATLYWYQQILGQGPKLLIQFQNNGVVDDSQLPKDRFSAERLKGVDSTLKIQPAKLEDSAVYLCASSLGPGGEAFFGQGTRLTVV.

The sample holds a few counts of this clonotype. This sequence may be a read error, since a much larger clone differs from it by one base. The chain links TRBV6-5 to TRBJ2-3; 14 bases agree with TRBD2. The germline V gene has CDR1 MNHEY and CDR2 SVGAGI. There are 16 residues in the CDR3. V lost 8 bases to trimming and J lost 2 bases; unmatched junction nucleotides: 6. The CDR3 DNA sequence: TGTGCCAGCTGTGGACTAGCGGGAGGTTCCACAGATACGCAGTATTTT. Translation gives CASCGLAGGSTDTQYF.

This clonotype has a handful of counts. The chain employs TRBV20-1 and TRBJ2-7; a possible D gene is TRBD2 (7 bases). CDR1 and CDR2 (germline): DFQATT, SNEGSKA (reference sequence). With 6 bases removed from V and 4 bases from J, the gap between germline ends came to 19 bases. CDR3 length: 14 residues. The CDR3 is CSALRGRERYEQYF. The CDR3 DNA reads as TGCAGTGCCCTTCGGGGGCGGGAGAGGTACGAGCAGTACTTC.

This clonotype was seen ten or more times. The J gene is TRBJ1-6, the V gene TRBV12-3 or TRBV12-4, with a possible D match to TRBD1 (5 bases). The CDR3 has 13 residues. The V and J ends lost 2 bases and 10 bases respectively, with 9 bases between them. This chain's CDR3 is CASSLSRDSPLHF. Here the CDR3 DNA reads TGTGCCAGCAGTTTAAGCAGGGACTCACCCCTCCACTTT.

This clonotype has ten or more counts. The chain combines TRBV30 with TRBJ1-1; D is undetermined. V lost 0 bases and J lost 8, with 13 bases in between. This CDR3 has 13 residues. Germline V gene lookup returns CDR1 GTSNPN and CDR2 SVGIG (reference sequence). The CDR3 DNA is TGTGCCTGGAGTGTAGATGGCGCAGTCGAAGCTTTCTTT. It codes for CAWSVDGAVEAFF. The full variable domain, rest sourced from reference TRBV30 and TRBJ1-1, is SQTIHQWPATLVQPVGSPLSLECTVEGTSNPNLYWYRQAAGRGLQLLFYSVGIGQISSEVPQNLSASRPQDRQFILSSKKLLLSDSGFYLCAWSVDGAVEAFFGQGTRLTVV.

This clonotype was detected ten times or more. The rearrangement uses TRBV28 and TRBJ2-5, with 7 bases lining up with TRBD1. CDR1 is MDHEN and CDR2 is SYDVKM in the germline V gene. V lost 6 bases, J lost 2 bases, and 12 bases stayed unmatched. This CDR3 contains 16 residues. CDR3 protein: CASSFRPGQIQETQYF. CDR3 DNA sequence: TGTGCCAGCAGCTTTAGACCGGGACAGATTCAAGAGACCCAGTACTTC.

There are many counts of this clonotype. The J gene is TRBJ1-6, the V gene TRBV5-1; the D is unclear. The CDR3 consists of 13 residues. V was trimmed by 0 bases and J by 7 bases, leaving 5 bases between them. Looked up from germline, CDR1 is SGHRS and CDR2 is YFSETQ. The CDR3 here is CASSLDSNSPLHF. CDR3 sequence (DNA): TGCGCCAGCAGCTTGGACAGCAATTCACCCCTCCACTTT.

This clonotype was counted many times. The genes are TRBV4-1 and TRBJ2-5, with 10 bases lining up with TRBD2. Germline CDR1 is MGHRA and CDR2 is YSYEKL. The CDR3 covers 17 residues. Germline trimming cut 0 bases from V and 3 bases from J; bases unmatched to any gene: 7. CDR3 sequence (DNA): TGCGCCAGCAGCCAAGATAGGGGGACTAGCGAAGAAGAGACCCAGTACTTC. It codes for CASSQDRGTSEEETQYF.

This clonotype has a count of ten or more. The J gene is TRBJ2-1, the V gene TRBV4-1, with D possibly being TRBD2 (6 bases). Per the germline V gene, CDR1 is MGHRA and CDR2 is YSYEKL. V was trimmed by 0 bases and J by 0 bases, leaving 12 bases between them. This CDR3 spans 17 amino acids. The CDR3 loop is CASSQDLGRGSYNEQFF. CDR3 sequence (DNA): TGCGCCAGCAGCCAAGATCTGGGGCGGGGCTCCTACAATGAGCAGTTCTTC.

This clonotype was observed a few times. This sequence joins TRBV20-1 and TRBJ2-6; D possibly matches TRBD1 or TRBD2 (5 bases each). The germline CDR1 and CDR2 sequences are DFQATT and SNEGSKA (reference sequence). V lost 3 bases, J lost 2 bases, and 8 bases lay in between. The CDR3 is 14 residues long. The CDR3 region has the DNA TGCAGTGCTAGTTGGGACGCTGGGGCCAACGTCCTGACTTTC. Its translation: CSASWDAGANVLTF.

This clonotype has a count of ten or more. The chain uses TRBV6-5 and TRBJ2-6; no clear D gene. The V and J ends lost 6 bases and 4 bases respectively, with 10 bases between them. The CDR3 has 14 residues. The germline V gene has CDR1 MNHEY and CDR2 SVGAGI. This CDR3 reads CASRSGPGANVLTF. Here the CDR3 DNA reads TGTGCCAGCAGGTCCGGCCCCGGGGCCAACGTCCTGACTTTC.

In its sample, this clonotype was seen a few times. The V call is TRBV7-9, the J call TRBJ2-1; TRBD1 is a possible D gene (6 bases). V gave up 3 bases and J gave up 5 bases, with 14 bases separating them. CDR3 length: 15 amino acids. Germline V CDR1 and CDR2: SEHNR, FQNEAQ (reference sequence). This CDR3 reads CASSFRGTGNNEQFF. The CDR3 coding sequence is TGTGCCAGCAGCTTTAGGGGGACCGGTAACAATGAGCAGTTCTTC.

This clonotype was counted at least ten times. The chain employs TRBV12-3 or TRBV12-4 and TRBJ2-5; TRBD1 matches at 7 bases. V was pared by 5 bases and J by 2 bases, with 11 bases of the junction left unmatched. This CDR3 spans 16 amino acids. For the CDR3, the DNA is TGTGCCAGCAGTCCTCGGGGACAGCGCCTGCAAGAGACCCAGTACTTC. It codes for CASSPRGQRLQETQYF.

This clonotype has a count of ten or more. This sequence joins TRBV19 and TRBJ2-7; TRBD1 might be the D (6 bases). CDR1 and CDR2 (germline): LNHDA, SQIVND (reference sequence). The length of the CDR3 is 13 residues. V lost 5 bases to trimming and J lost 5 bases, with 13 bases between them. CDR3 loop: CASSYTGPNEQYF. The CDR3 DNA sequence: TGTGCCAGTAGTTACACAGGGCCCAACGAGCAGTACTTC.

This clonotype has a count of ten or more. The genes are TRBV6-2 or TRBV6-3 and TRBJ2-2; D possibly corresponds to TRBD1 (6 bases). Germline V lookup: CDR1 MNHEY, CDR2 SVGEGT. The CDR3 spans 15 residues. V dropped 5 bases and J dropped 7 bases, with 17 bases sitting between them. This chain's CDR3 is CASSRTASIGGELFF. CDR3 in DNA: TGTGCCAGCAGTAGGACAGCGAGCATAGGCGGGGAGCTGTTTTTT.

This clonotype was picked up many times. The CDR3 protein is CATSERGGAYNEQFF. The CDR3 DNA follows: TGTGCCACCAGTGAGAGAGGGGGCGCCTACAATGAGCAGTTCTTC. The chain joins TRBV24-1 to TRBJ2-1; 7 bases fit TRBD1. V dropped 4 bases and J dropped 2; count of bases not matched to a gene: 4. Germline CDR1 reads KGHDR; CDR2 reads SFDVKD. The CDR3 spans 15 residues.

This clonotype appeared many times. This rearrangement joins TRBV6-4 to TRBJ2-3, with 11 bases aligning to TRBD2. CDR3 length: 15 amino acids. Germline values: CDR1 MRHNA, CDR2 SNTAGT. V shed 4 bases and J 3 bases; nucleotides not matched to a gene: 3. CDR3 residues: CASSVSSGRTDTQYF. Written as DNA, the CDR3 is TGTGCCAGCAGTGTCTCTAGCGGGAGGACAGATACGCAGTATTTT.

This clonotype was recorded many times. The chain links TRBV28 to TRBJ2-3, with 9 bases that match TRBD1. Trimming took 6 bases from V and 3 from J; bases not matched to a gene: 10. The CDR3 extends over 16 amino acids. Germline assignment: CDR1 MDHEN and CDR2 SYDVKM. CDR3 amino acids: CASSPPGQGKTDTQYF. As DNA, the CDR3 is TGTGCCAGCAGCCCTCCGGGACAGGGCAAGACAGATACGCAGTATTTT.

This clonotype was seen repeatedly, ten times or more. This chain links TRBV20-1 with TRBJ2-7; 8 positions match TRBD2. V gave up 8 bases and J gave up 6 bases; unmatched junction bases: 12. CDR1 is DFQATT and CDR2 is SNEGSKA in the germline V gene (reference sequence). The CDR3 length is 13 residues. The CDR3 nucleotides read TGCAGTACGCCGGGACTAGAGGAGGCCGAGCAGTACTTC. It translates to CSTPGLEEAEQYF.